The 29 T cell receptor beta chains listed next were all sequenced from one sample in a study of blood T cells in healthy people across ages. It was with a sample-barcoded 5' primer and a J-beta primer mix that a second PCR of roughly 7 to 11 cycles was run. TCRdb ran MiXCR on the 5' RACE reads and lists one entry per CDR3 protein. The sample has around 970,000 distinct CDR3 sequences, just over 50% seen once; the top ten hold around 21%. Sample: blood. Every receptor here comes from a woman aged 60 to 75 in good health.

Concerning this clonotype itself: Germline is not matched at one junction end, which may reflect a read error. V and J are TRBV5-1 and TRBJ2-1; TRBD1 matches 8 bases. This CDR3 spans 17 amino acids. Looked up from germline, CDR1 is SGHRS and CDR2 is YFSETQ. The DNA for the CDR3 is TGCGCCTGCAGCTTTGTAGGTCGCGGACAGGGAAACAATGAGCAGTTCTTC. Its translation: CACSFVGRGQGNNEQFF. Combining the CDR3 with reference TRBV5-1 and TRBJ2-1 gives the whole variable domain KAGVTQTPRYLIKTRGQQVTLSCSPISGHRSVSWYQQTPGQGLQFLFEYFSETQRNKGNFPGRFSGRQFSNSRSEMNVSTLELGDSALYLCACSFVGRGQGNNEQFFGPGTRLTVL.

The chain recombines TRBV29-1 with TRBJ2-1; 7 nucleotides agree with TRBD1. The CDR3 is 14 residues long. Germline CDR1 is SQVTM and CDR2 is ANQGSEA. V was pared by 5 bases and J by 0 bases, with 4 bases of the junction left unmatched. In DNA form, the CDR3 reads TGCAGCGTTTCAGGGGGTAGCTCCTACAATGAGCAGTTCTTC. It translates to CSVSGGSSYNEQFF.

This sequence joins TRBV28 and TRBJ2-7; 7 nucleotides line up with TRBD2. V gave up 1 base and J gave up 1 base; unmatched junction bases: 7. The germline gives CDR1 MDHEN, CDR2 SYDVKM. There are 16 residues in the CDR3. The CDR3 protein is CASSLFPASGSYEQYF. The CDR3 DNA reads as TGTGCCAGCAGTTTATTCCCGGCTAGCGGTTCCTACGAGCAGTACTTC.

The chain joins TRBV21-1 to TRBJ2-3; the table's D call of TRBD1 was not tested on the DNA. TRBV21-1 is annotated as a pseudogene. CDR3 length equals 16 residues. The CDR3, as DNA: TGTGCCAGCAGCAAATCGAGGGGGCGTTCGACAGATACGCAGTATTTT. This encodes CASSKSRGRSTDTQYF.

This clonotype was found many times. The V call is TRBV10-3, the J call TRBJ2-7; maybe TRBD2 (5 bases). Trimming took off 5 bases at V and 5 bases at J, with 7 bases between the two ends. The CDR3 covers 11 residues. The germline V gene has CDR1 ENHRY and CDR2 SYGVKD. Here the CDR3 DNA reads TGTGCCATCAGTTCCGGGGACGAGCAGTACTTC. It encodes CAISSGDEQYF.

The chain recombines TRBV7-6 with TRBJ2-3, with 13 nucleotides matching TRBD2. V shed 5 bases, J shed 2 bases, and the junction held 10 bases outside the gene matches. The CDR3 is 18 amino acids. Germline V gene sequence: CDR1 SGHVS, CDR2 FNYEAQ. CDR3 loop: CASSRKLGLAGHTDTQYF. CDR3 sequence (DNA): TGTGCCAGCAGCCGCAAATTGGGACTAGCGGGACACACAGATACGCAGTATTTT.

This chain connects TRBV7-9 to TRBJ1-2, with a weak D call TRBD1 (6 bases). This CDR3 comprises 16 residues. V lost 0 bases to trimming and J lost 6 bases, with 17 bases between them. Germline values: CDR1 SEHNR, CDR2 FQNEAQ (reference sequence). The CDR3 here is CASSLAVGALRDGYTF. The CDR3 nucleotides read TGTGCCAGCAGCTTAGCTGTGGGGGCGCTCCGAGATGGCTACACCTTC.

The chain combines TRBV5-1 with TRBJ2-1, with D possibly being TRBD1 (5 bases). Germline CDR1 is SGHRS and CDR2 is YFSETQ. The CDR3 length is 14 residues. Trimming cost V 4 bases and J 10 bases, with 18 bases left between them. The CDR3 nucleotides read TGCGCCAGCAGCCCCGGACACATAGGCTACGAGCAGTTCTTC. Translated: CASSPGHIGYEQFF.

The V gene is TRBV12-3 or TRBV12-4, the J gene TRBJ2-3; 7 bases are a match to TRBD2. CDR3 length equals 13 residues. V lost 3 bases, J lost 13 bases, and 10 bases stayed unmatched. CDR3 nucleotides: TGTGCCAGCAGTTTCTCGGGTAGTGCGGGGGAGTATTTT. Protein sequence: CASSFSGSAGEYF.

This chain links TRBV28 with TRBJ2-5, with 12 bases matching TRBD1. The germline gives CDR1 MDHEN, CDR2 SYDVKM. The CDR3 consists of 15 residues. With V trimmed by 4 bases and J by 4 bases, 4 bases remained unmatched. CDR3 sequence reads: CASSYRDRGRETQYF. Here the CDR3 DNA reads TGTGCCAGCAGTTACCGGGACAGGGGGCGAGAGACCCAGTACTTC.

The CDR3 DNA reads as TGTGCCAGCAGCCCAAAACCTCCCGGGACAGGGAATAATGAGCAGTTCTTC. It codes for CASSPKPPGTGNNEQFF. This chain uses TRBV7-3 with TRBJ2-1; TRBD1 aligns across 9 bases. V shed 5 bases, J shed 7 bases, and the junction held 15 bases outside the gene matches. From germline, CDR1 is SGHTA and CDR2 FQGTGA. There are 17 residues in the CDR3. Together with reference TRBV7-3 and TRBJ2-1, the CDR3 gives the full variable domain: GAGVSQTPSNKVTEKGKYVELRCDPISGHTALYWYRQSLGQGPEFLIYFQGTGAADDSGLPNDRFFAVRPEGSVSTLKIQRTERGDSAVYLCASSPKPPGTGNNEQFFGPGTRLTVL.

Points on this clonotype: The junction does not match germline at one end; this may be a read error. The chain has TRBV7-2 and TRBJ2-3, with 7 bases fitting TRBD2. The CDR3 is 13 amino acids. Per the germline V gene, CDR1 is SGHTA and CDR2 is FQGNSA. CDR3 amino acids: CASKPSGTETQNF. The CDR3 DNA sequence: TGTGCCAGCAAACCTAGCGGCACAGAAACGCAGAATTTT. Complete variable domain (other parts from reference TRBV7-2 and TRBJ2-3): GAGVSQSPSNKVTEKGKDVELRCDPISGHTALYWYRQSLGQGLEFLIYFQGNSAPDKSGLPSDRFSAERTGGSVSTLTIQRTQQEDSAVYLCASKPSGTETQNFGPGTRLTVL.

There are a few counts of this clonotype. The CDR3 protein is CASSFGENQPQHF. The CDR3 bases are TGTGCCAGCAGTTTTGGGGAGAATCAGCCCCAGCATTTT. V usage is TRBV27 and J usage is TRBJ1-5; D gene unclear. The V and J ends lost 3 bases and 4 bases respectively, with 7 bases between them. This CDR3 contains 13 residues. CDR1 is MNHEY and CDR2 is SMNVEV in the germline V gene (reference sequence).

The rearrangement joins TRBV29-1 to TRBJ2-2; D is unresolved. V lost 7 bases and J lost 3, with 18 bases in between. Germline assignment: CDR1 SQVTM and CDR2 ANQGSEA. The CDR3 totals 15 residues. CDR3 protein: CSAGRAATYTGELFF. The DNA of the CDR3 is TGCAGCGCCGGAAGGGCTGCGACCTACACCGGGGAGCTGTTTTTT.

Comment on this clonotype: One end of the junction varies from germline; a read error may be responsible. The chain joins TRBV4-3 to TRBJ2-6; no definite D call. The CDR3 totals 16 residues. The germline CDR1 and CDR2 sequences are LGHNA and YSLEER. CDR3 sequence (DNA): TGCGCTAGCAGCCAAGATCTCGCGGCTGGGGCCAACGTCCTGACTTTC. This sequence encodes CASSQDLAAGANVLTF.

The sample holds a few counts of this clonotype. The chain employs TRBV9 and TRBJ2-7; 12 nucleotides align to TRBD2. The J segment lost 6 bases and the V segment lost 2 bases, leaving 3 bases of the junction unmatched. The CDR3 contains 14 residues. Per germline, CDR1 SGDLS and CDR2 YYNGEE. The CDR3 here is CASSVASGRVEQYF. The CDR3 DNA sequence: TGTGCCAGCAGCGTGGCTAGCGGGAGGGTCGAGCAGTACTTC.

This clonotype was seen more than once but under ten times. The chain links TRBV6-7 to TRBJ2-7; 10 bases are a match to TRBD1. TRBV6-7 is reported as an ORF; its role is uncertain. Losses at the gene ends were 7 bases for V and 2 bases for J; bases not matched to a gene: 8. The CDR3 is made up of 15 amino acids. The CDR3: CASNTPGQGTYEQYF. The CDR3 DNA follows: TGTGCCAGCAACACCCCGGGACAGGGGACCTACGAGCAGTACTTC.

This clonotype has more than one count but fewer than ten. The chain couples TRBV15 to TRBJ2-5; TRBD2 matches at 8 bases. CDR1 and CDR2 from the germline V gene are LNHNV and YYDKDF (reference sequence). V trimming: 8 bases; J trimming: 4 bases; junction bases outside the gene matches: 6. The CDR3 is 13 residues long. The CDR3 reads CATRAGVVETQYF. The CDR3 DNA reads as TGTGCCACCCGAGCGGGAGTGGTAGAGACCCAGTACTTC.

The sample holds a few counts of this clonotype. In DNA, the CDR3 is TGTGCCACCAGCGGACAGGGGCTGGAGACCCAGTACTTC. It encodes CATSGQGLETQYF. The rearrangement links TRBV24-1 to TRBJ2-5; 9 bases are a match to TRBD1. The V and J ends lost 7 bases and 5 bases, in that order; junction bases with no gene match: 4. Germline V gene data show CDR1 as KGHDR and CDR2 as SFDVKD. This CDR3 is 13 amino acids long.

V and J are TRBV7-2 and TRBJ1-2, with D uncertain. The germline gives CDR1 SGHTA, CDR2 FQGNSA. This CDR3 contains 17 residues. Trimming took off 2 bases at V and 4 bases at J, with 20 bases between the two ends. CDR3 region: CASSLKSSSTGTYGYTF. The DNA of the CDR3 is TGTGCCAGCAGCTTAAAGAGTTCCAGTACCGGTACCTATGGCTACACCTTC.

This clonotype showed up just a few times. CDR3 in amino acids: CSALGVAGLGTDTQYF. The CDR3 bases are TGCAGTGCCCTCGGAGTAGCGGGATTGGGCACAGATACGCAGTATTTT. The J gene is TRBJ2-3, the V gene TRBV20-1, with 8 bases lining up with TRBD2. CDR3 length: 16 residues. V was clipped by 6 bases and J by 1 base; unmatched bases: 12. Germline V gene data show CDR1 as DFQATT and CDR2 as SNEGSKA (reference sequence).

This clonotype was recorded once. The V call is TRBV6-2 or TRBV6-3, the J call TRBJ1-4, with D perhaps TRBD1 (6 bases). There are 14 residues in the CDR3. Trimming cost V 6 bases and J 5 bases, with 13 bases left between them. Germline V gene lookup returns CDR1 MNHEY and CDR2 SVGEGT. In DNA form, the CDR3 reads TGTGCCAGCAGAACTCCAGGGGTGAATGAAAAACTGTTTTTT. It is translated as CASRTPGVNEKLFF.

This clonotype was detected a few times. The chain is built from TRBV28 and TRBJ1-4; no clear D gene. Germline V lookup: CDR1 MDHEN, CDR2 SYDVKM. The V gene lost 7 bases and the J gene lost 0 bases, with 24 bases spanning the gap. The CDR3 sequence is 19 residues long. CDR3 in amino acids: CASTSYEFEKATTNEKLFF. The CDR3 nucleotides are TGTGCCAGCACATCCTACGAATTCGAAAAAGCCACAACTAATGAAAAACTGTTTTTT.

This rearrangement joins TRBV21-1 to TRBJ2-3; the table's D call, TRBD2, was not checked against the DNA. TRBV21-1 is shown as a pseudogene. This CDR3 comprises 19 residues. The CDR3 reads CASSKGLGLAGGPTDTQYF. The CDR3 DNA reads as TGTGCCAGCAGCAAAGGGCTAGGACTAGCGGGAGGGCCCACAGATACGCAGTATTTT.

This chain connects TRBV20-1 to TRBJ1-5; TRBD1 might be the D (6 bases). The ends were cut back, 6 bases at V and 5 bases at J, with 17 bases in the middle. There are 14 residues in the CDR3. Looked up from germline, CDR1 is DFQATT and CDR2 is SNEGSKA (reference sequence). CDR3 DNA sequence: TGCAGTGCCCTGACCGGGACAATGCATCAGCCCCAGCATTTT. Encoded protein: CSALTGTMHQPQHF.

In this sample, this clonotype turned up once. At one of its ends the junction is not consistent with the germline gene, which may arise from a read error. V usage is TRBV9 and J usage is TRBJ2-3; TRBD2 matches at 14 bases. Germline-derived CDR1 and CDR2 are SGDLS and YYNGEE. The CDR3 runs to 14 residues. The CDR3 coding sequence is TGTGCCAGCAGCGCGGGACTAGCGGGAGATGCGCAGTATTTT. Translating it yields CASSAGLAGDAQYF.

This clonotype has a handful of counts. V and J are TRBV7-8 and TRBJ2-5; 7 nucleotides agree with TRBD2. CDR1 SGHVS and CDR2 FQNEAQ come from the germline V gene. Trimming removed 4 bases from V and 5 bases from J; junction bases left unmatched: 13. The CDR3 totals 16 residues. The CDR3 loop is CASSSRRAGMTETQYF. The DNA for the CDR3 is TGTGCCAGCAGCTCCCGGCGAGCGGGAATGACGGAGACCCAGTACTTC.

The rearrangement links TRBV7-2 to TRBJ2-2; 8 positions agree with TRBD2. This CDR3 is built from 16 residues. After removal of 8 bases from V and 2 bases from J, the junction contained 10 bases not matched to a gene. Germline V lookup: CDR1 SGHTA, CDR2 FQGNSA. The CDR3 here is CASRQHSGGNTGELFF. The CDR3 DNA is TGTGCCAGCCGCCAGCACAGCGGGGGTAACACCGGGGAGCTGTTTTTT.

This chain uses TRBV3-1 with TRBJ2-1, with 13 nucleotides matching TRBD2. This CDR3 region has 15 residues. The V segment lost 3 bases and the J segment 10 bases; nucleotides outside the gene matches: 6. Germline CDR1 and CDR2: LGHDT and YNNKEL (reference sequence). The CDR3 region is CASSHWTSGSNEQFF. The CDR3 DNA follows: TGTGCCAGCAGCCACTGGACTAGCGGGAGTAACGAGCAGTTCTTC.